The 22 T cell receptor beta chains below all came from one sample that was sequenced in a study of shared clonotypes between healthy human individuals (dated by TCRdb to 2020 to 2022). Library method: the immunoSEQ multiplex PCR assay. TCRdb's version of the immuneACCESS table is confined to in-frame rearrangements and falls short of the full clone set. An unresolved V gene accounts for under half of the shortfall where checked; the remainder is of unknown origin. In all, the sample holds more than 600,000 clones, and roughly 94% of those were seen once. The ten largest account for 24% of the sample. CD8 naive samples consisted of CD45RO-negative cells that were positively selected for CCR7, yielding a CD45RA+CCR7+ population without TemRA cells. Sequencing used naive CD8+ T cells sorted from blood. The sample's cell subset or site label is to be understood as: CD45RA+CCR7+. All receptors come from a man aged 25 to 40 in good health.

This chain connects TRBV9 to TRBJ2-1, with 10 bases that match TRBD2. From germline, CDR1 is SGDLS and CDR2 YYNGEE. This CDR3 contains 14 residues. J lost 8 bases, V lost 3 bases, and 5 bases had no gene match. The CDR3 nucleotides read TGTGCCAGCAGCGAAAGCGGGAGGGTGGATGAGCAGTTCTTC. Translated: CASSESGRVDEQFF.

This clone has just one count. Written as DNA, the CDR3 is TGTGCCAGCAGTTTGGGTGGGGCCTACAATGAGCAGTTCTTC. It encodes CASSLGGAYNEQFF. This rearrangement joins TRBV28 to TRBJ2-1; D unclear. Trimming left V 3 bases short and J 2 bases short, with 8 bases between. There are 14 residues in the CDR3. Germline V gives CDR1 MDHEN, CDR2 SYDVKM.

The sample holds one count of this clone. The chain combines TRBV7-8 with TRBJ2-2; TRBD2 agrees at 7 bases. Per the germline V gene, CDR1 is SGHVS and CDR2 is FQNEAQ. Germline trimming cut 11 bases from V and 4 bases from J; bases unmatched to any gene: 13. The CDR3 has 15 amino acids. CDR3 sequence: CASKGLAVATGELFF. CDR3 DNA sequence: TGTGCCTCAAAGGGCCTAGCGGTAGCCACCGGGGAGCTGTTTTTT.

V is TRBV9 and J is TRBJ2-1; D is perhaps TRBD1 or TRBD2 (6 bases each). V was clipped by 3 bases and J by 9 bases, with 16 bases between them. Per the germline V gene, CDR1 is SGDLS and CDR2 is YYNGEE. The CDR3 contains 14 residues. For the CDR3, the DNA is TGTGCCAGCAGCGAGGGGGGCGGGACGACTGAGCAGTTCTTC. Translating gives CASSEGGGTTEQFF.

The table lists this clone with a count of one. The rearrangement joins TRBV11-2 to TRBJ2-1; TRBD2 matches at 9 bases. V was pared by 7 bases and J by 15 bases, with 13 bases of the junction left unmatched. The CDR3 is 13 amino acids. Germline V lookup: CDR1 SGHAT, CDR2 FQNNGV. CDR3 in amino acids: CASIKTGRREGFF. CDR3 bases: TGTGCCAGCATAAAGACAGGGCGGCGGGAGGGGTTCTTC.

The chain couples TRBV27 to TRBJ1-2; possible D gene TRBD1, 6 bases. CDR1 is MNHEY, CDR2 SMNVEV, per germline (reference sequence). Trimming removed 0 bases from V and 4 bases from J, with 9 bases in between. CDR3 length: 14 residues. The CDR3 protein is CASSLSWGLYGYTF. DNA for the CDR3: TGTGCCAGCAGTTTATCTTGGGGGCTCTATGGCTACACCTTC.

With regard to this clone: The same CDR3 can be traced to other DNA sequences in this sample. Written as DNA, the CDR3 is TGTGCCAGCAGTTTCAGGGCGACAGATACGCAGTATTTT. It encodes CASSFRATDTQYF. The chain uses TRBV28 and TRBJ2-3; D perhaps matches TRBD1 (5 bases). CDR1 and CDR2 (germline): MDHEN, SYDVKM. The CDR3 spans 13 residues. V was pared by 3 bases and J by 3 bases, with 7 bases between. The full variable domain, in which reference TRBV28 and TRBJ2-3 provide the parts outside the CDR3, is DVKVTQSSRYLVKRTGEKVFLECVQDMDHENMFWYRQDPGLGLRLIYFSYDVKMKEKGDIPEGYSVSREKKERFSLILESASTNQTSMYLCASSFRATDTQYFGPGTRLTVL.

V is TRBV30 and J is TRBJ1-5; D might be TRBD1 (6 bases). This CDR3 has 15 amino acids. Trimming pared 3 bases from V and 0 bases from J, leaving 12 bases between. The germline CDR1 and CDR2 sequences are GTSNPN and SVGIG (reference sequence). The CDR3 nucleotides are TGTGCCTGGAGCGAGGGGACACATAGCAATCAGCCCCAGCATTTT. Amino acid sequence: CAWSEGTHSNQPQHF.

V and J are TRBV30 and TRBJ2-7, with D maybe TRBD2 (7 bases). This CDR3 is 15 amino acids long. Germline V gene lookup returns CDR1 GTSNPN and CDR2 SVGIG (reference sequence). V was shortened by 0 bases and J by 3 bases, with 15 bases between the two germline ends. The CDR3 spells CAWSVAGGPGYEQYF. The CDR3 bases are TGTGCCTGGAGTGTTGCCGGGGGGCCGGGCTACGAGCAGTACTTC.

CDR3 nucleotides: TGCGCCAGCAGCCAAGAACTCGAGCAGTTCTTC. Translated, it gives CASSQELEQFF. V is TRBV4-1 and J is TRBJ2-1; D not resolved. The V gene lost 0 bases and the J gene lost 10 bases, with 4 bases spanning the gap. The germline CDR1 and CDR2 sequences are MGHRA and YSYEKL. This CDR3 is built from 11 residues.

The chain combines TRBV28 with TRBJ2-1, with 7 bases matching TRBD2. The CDR3 length is 16 residues. Germline CDR1 MDHEN, CDR2 SYDVKM. With 6 bases clipped from V and 3 bases from J, the junction kept 11 bases outside the gene matches. For the CDR3, the DNA is TGTGCCAGCAGGCGCAGCCGGGACTATCTCTACAATGAGCAGTTCTTC. Residues: CASRRSRDYLYNEQFF.

This clone was seen more than once but under ten times. The rearrangement uses TRBV6-5 and TRBJ1-2; no clear D gene. Germline V gene sequence: CDR1 MNHEY, CDR2 SVGAGI. Trimming took off 5 bases at V and 5 bases at J, with 15 bases between the two ends. The CDR3 is 14 amino acids. CDR3 amino acids: CASSPVHGPYGYTF. As DNA, the CDR3 is TGTGCCAGCAGTCCCGTCCACGGGCCTTATGGCTACACCTTC.

The rearrangement uses TRBV7-6 and TRBJ2-7, with D perhaps matching TRBD1 (6 bases). V shed 5 bases and J shed 3 bases, with 14 bases lying between them. The germline gives CDR1 SGHVS, CDR2 FNYEAQ. The CDR3 loop spans 14 amino acids. The CDR3 sequence: CASSPFADSYEQYF. CDR3 DNA sequence: TGTGCCAGCAGCCCCTTTGCGGACAGCTACGAGCAGTACTTC. The whole variable domain, filled in from reference TRBV7-6 and TRBJ2-7, reads GAGVSQSPRYKVTKRGQDVALRCDPISGHVSLYWYRQALGQGPEFLTYFNYEAQQDKSGLPNDRFSAERPEGSISTLTIQRTEQRDSAMYRCASSPFADSYEQYFGPGTRLTVT.

The chain employs TRBV30 and TRBJ2-7; TRBD1 might be the D (6 bases). Germline V gene data show CDR1 as GTSNPN and CDR2 as SVGIG (reference sequence). The CDR3 has 12 residues. The V and J ends lost 2 bases and 11 bases respectively, with 16 bases between them. As DNA, the CDR3 is TGTGCCTGGAGTCCGATAAACCGGGACAAGTACTTC. It is translated as CAWSPINRDKYF.

The chain links TRBV29-1 to TRBJ1-1; tentative D call: TRBD1 (6 bases). Trimming took off 3 bases at V and 6 bases at J, with 17 bases between the two ends. CDR3 length: 14 amino acids. CDR1 and CDR2 (germline): SQVTM, ANQGSEA. CDR3 coding DNA: TGCAGCGTTGACAGGGGCCGGGGAGACCCTGAAGCTTTCTTT. Protein sequence: CSVDRGRGDPEAFF.

This chain joins TRBV6-1 and TRBJ2-5, with 7 nucleotides matching TRBD1. The V segment lost 1 base and the J segment 2 bases; nucleotides outside the gene matches: 10. This CDR3 has 17 amino acids. Looked up from germline, CDR1 is MNHNS and CDR2 is SASEGT. CDR3 sequence: CASSEEWSRGSQETQYF. The CDR3 DNA is TGTGCCAGCAGTGAAGAATGGAGCAGGGGGTCGCAAGAGACCCAGTACTTC.

The gene calls are TRBV7-6 and TRBJ2-1; possible D gene TRBD2, 6 bases. Trimming removed 3 bases at V and 8 bases at J, with 17 bases between. This CDR3 comprises 15 residues. CDR1 and CDR2 (germline): SGHVS, FNYEAQ. Here the CDR3 reads CASSLGGGIIDEQFF. Here the CDR3 DNA reads TGTGCCAGCAGCTTGGGCGGCGGGATAATCGATGAGCAGTTCTTC.

V is TRBV29-1 and J is TRBJ1-2; TRBD1 might be the D (5 bases). The CDR3 is 11 amino acids. CDR1 is SQVTM and CDR2 is ANQGSEA in the germline V gene. Trimming removed 8 bases from V and 7 bases from J, with 14 bases in between. CDR3 sequence: CSSRGAGGYTF. In DNA form, the CDR3 reads TGCAGCTCCCGCGGGGCGGGTGGCTACACCTTC.

The chain is built from TRBV19 and TRBJ2-2; 7 bases align to TRBD1. CDR3 length: 13 residues. Germline loops: CDR1 LNHDA, CDR2 SQIVND (reference sequence). V shed 10 bases, J shed 5 bases, and the junction held 7 bases outside the gene matches. CDR3: CATNTGETGELFF. The CDR3 DNA sequence: TGTGCCACCAATACAGGGGAGACCGGGGAGCTGTTTTTT.

This chain connects TRBV7-2 to TRBJ2-2; 13 bases map to TRBD2. Germline V gives CDR1 SGHTA, CDR2 FQGNSA. The junction had 10 bases not matched to a gene; V was cut back by 2 bases and J by 7 bases. The CDR3 runs 18 residues. The CDR3 sequence is CASSLRVGLAGRSGELFF. The CDR3 region has the DNA TGTGCCAGCAGCTTAAGGGTGGGACTAGCGGGAAGAAGCGGGGAGCTGTTTTTT.

This chain uses TRBV25-1 with TRBJ1-2, with unresolved D. The V gene's germline CDR1 is MGHDK and CDR2 SYGVNS. There are 12 residues in the CDR3. Deletions cut 7 bases from V and 2 bases from J, with 8 bases between. The CDR3 DNA reads as TGTGCCAGCAATCGGGGAAACTATGGCTACACCTTC. This translates into CASNRGNYGYTF.

This sequence joins TRBV5-1 and TRBJ2-7, with D uncertain. Looked up from germline, CDR1 is SGHRS and CDR2 is YFSETQ. V was trimmed by 0 bases and J by 2 bases, leaving 6 bases between them. The CDR3 runs 13 residues. CDR3: CASSLAMTYEQYF. Here the CDR3 DNA reads TGCGCCAGCAGCTTGGCAATGACCTACGAGCAGTACTTC.